This T cell receptor (beta chain) emerged from a study of radiotherapy plus CTLA-4 blockade in lung cancer (dated by TCRdb to the late 2010s). Regarding the complete study: Among enrolled patients, under 20% had an objective response and about 30% reached disease control. Beyond this particular receptor, the publication reports: The strongest predictors of response were reported to be early dynamic shifts in blood T cell clones along with a rise in serum interferon-beta following radiation. After treatment with radiotherapy and ipilimumab, TCR clones that came from tumors expanded in the peripheral blood.

As encoded in the germline V gene, CDR1 is SQVTM while CDR2 is ANQGSEA. From the cysteine up to the phenylalanine, the CDR3 has a length of 19 residues. Only the CDR3 region is kept as DNA, spanning 57 bases read in frame from base 1. V is shortened by 2 bases, J by 0 bases, and the region joining them spans 20 bases. Libraries were made using the immunoSEQ multiplex PCR assay. TCRdb took this table from immuneACCESS and kept in-frame rearrangements with V and J called. Such tables lack part of the clones; where checked against another copy, unresolved V genes explain under half of the gap, and the rest is unexplained. The sample profile shows under 40,000 clones; roughly 70% of them were found once. The biggest ten clones account for approximately 3.9% of the sample. Concerning this clone: The target of this receptor is not known. No quality values exist for individual bases; no much larger clone is one base distant.

The study tested focal radiation therapy combined with CTLA-4 blockade (ipilimumab) in patients with chemo-refractory metastatic non-small-cell lung cancer. The receptor's source is a human donor with non-small cell lung cancer who had stable disease on radiotherapy plus ipilimumab. Here the chain combines TRBV29-1 and TRBJ2-6; the D gene is perhaps TRBD2, on 6 matching bases. This material consisted of peripheral blood, taken from a patient treated with radiotherapy plus ipilimumab. DNA sequence: TGCAGCGTTGAAAAATCAGGCGGTAGCGGACCCTCTGGGGCCAACGTCCTGACTTTC. This encodes CSVEKSGGSGPSGANVLTF.